Each of the 27 T cell receptor beta chains below was sequenced from the same sample in a study of T cells in Graves' hyperthyroidism and ophthalmopathy. Amplified TCR beta CDR3 regions came from RNA transcripts. HTBI primers were used for first-round RT-PCR of the TCR CDR3. Using its own MiXCR run on the multiplex PCR reads, TCRdb lists one record per CDR3 protein. Here the sample spans 350,000 or so distinct CDR3 sequences, about a sixth being singletons. Sample: blood. These receptors all stem from a woman aged 25-40 years with Graves' hyperthyroidism that later progressed to Graves' ophthalmopathy.

This clonotype was counted ten times or more. The chain uses TRBV28 and TRBJ2-2; D not certain. The CDR3 extends over 11 amino acids. CDR1 MDHEN and CDR2 SYDVKM come from the germline V gene. V was clipped by 6 bases and J by 6 bases, with 5 bases between them. CDR3 coding DNA: TGTGCCAGCAGGGATTCCGGGGAGCTGTTTTTT. The encoded protein is CASRDSGELFF.

This clonotype was found many times. V is TRBV14 and J is TRBJ2-7; weak D call: TRBD1 (5 bases). V dropped 3 bases and J dropped 3 bases, with 15 bases sitting between them. The CDR3 is 15 residues long. Germline V gives CDR1 SGHDN, CDR2 FVKESK. The CDR3 sequence: CASSQGHAKGYEQYF. The CDR3, as DNA: TGTGCCAGCAGCCAGGGGCACGCGAAAGGCTACGAGCAGTACTTC.

The chain carries TRBV6-5 and TRBJ2-1, with 9 positions matching TRBD2. In germline, CDR1 is MNHEY, CDR2 SVGAGI. Unmatched junction bases numbered 10, after V lost 2 bases and J lost 14 bases. There are 14 residues in the CDR3. CDR3 DNA sequence: TGTGCCAGCAGTTACGCTAGCGGGGCTAGATTTGAGTTCTTC. This sequence encodes CASSYASGARFEFF.

Many counts were recorded for this clonotype. The chain employs TRBV13 and TRBJ1-1; TRBD1 is a possible D gene (6 bases). V gave up 5 bases and J gave up 5 bases, with 15 bases separating them. The CDR3 is 14 residues long. CDR1 is PRHDT, CDR2 FYEKMQ, per germline (reference sequence). CDR3 residues: CASSLQGYGTEAFF. CDR3 DNA sequence: TGTGCCAGCAGCCTACAGGGATACGGGACTGAAGCTTTCTTT.

The table lists this clonotype with a few counts. In DNA form, the CDR3 reads TGCAGTGCTTTCCCGCCGGGACTATCAAACATTCAGTACTTC. It codes for CSAFPPGLSNIQYF. The chain is built from TRBV20-1 and TRBJ2-4; 7 positions agree with TRBD2. The CDR3 has 14 amino acids. With V trimmed by 5 bases and J by 6 bases, 10 bases remained unmatched. Germline values: CDR1 DFQATT, CDR2 SNEGSKA (reference sequence).

This clonotype was counted many times. V gene TRBV12-3 or TRBV12-4 combines with J gene TRBJ1-3; the D is unclear. Between the trimmed V and J ends, which lost 6 bases and 8 bases, there was a span of 17 bases. The CDR3 runs 14 residues. In DNA, the CDR3 is TGTGCCAGCAGGCCGACTCTCTCGGCGGACACCATATATTTT. Translated, it gives CASRPTLSADTIYF.

The chain recombines TRBV5-1 with TRBJ2-7; TRBD1 matches 7 bases. Germline-derived CDR1 and CDR2 are SGHRS and YFSETQ. CDR3 length equals 14 residues. After removal of 3 bases from V and 2 bases from J, the junction contained 5 bases not matched to a gene. CDR3 amino acids: CASSYMTGTYEQYF. The CDR3 nucleotides read TGCGCCAGCAGCTATATGACAGGGACCTACGAGCAGTACTTC.

This clonotype was seen repeatedly, ten times or more. V is TRBV20-1 and J is TRBJ2-1; D is unresolved. Trimming took off 3 bases at V and 6 bases at J, with 18 bases between the two ends. Germline CDR1 and CDR2: DFQATT and SNEGSKA (reference sequence). The length of the CDR3 is 15 residues. CDR3 in DNA: TGCAGTGCTAGGAGGAGTTTCCTAGTTGGCAATGAGCAGTTCTTC. Residues: CSARRSFLVGNEQFF.

This clonotype was found many times. The chain links TRBV29-1 to TRBJ2-7, with 8 bases matching TRBD1. Germline CDR1 and CDR2: SQVTM and ANQGSEA. Trimming took 6 bases from V and 4 from J; bases not matched to a gene: 14. The CDR3 is 15 residues long. In DNA, the CDR3 is TGCAGCGTAGTACAGGGGGAGAGCAAGGAATACGAGCAGTACTTC. Translation gives CSVVQGESKEYEQYF.

This clonotype has a handful of counts. The limits of the CDR3 on the DNA are not certain, so only TCRdb's listed CDR3 is given. V usage is TRBV29-1 and J usage is TRBJ2-1; the table calls TRBD1, which could not be checked here. With termini counted, the CDR3 has 14 amino acids. Germline V gene lookup returns CDR1 SQVTM and CDR2 ANQGSEA. The CDR3 here is CSVVGFGEGNEQFF.

This clonotype has ten or more counts. The V gene is TRBV6-1, the J gene TRBJ2-6; D uncertain. CDR3 size: 14 residues. Germline-derived CDR1 and CDR2 are MNHNS and SASEGT. Between the trimmed V and J ends, which lost 7 bases and 0 bases, there was a span of 7 bases. The CDR3 region is CASTLYSGANVLTF. Written as DNA, the CDR3 is TGTGCCAGCACTCTGTACTCTGGGGCCAACGTCCTGACTTTC.

This clonotype has a handful of counts. This rearrangement joins TRBV27 to TRBJ1-5; the D gene is possibly TRBD1 (6 bases). CDR1 and CDR2 (germline): MNHEY, SMNVEV (reference sequence). This CDR3 is built from 15 residues. V lost 6 bases to trimming and J lost 0 bases, with 12 bases between them. The chain's CDR3 is CASRRTVNSNQPQHF. CDR3 coding DNA: TGTGCCAGCAGGCGGACAGTGAATAGCAATCAGCCCCAGCATTTT.

V gene TRBV29-1 combines with J gene TRBJ1-6; no definite D call. Germline assignment: CDR1 SQVTM and CDR2 ANQGSEA. The CDR3 length is 10 residues. V lost 4 bases, J lost 8 bases, and 3 bases lay in between. The CDR3 DNA reads TGCAGCGTTGTGCATTCACCCCTCCACTTT. It translates to CSVVHSPLHF.

V gene TRBV7-8 combines with J gene TRBJ2-7, with TRBD2 matching 11 bases. The V gene end was trimmed by 5 bases and the J gene end by 7 bases; junction bases not matched to a gene: 10. The CDR3 sequence is 15 residues long. The V gene's germline CDR1 is SGHVS and CDR2 FQNEAQ. The CDR3 DNA is TGTGCCAGCAGCCCGACTAGCGGGGCCTCTAGGGAGCAGTACTTC. As protein: CASSPTSGASREQYF.

This clonotype was observed many times. This chain joins TRBV11-1 and TRBJ2-7; 9 bases align to TRBD2. The V segment lost 3 bases and the J segment 5 bases; nucleotides outside the gene matches: 14. Germline lookup yields CDR1 SGHAT and CDR2 FQDESV (reference sequence). This CDR3 has 17 amino acids. CDR3 nucleotides: TGTGCCAGCAGCTTCGGGCGGGAGGGCCTCTCTAAGGACGAGCAGTACTTC. Translating it yields CASSFGREGLSKDEQYF.

In this sample, this clonotype turned up many times. The chain combines TRBV10-3 with TRBJ1-4; D is uncertain. CDR3 length: 14 residues. Germline CDR1 reads ENHRY; CDR2 reads SYGVKD. Trimming stripped 3 bases from V and 5 bases from J, with 10 bases between. The CDR3 spells CAISDVVENEKLFF. CDR3 DNA sequence: TGTGCCATCAGTGACGTAGTGGAGAATGAAAAACTGTTTTTT.

Details on this clonotype: A much larger clone sits a single nucleotide away, making a read error possible. V and J are TRBV9 and TRBJ2-1; a possible D gene is TRBD2 (6 bases). Germline values: CDR1 SGDLS, CDR2 YYNGEE. The CDR3 consists of 15 residues. The chain's CDR3 is CASSASGTDYDEQFF. CDR3 sequence (DNA): TGTGCCAGCAGCGCATCCGGGACGGACTACGATGAGCAGTTCTTC. The full variable domain, in which reference TRBV9 and TRBJ2-1 provide the parts outside the CDR3, is DSGVTQTPKHLITATGQRVTLRCSPRSGDLSVYWYQQSLDQGLQFLIQYYNGEERAKGNILERFSAQQFPDLHSELNLSSLELGDSALYFCASSASGTDYDEQFFGPGTRLTVL.

The genes are TRBV29-1 and TRBJ2-7; 10 bases are a match to TRBD2. CDR1 is SQVTM and CDR2 is ANQGSEA in the germline V gene. Trimming at V came to 0 bases and at J to 2 bases, leaving 7 bases not matched to a gene. The CDR3 length is 16 residues. CDR3 coding DNA: TGCAGCGTTGAAGATGGGGGACTAGCGTCGACCTACGAGCAGTACTTC. Encoded protein: CSVEDGGLASTYEQYF.

This clonotype has ten or more counts. CDR3 DNA: TGCGCCAGCACCTTCGGGACTAGCGGGGGCTACACAGATACGCAGTATTTT. It codes for CASTFGTSGGYTDTQYF. The gene calls are TRBV10-2 and TRBJ2-3; 14 bases agree with TRBD2. The junction had 8 bases not matched to a gene; V was cut back by 7 bases and J by 2 bases. There are 17 residues in the CDR3. Looked up from germline, CDR1 is WSHSY and CDR2 is SAAADI.

The CDR3 sequence: CSASNRFRANYGYTF. As DNA, the CDR3 is TGCAGTGCTAGTAACAGGTTTCGTGCTAACTATGGCTACACCTTC. V is TRBV20-1 and J is TRBJ1-2, with D possibly matching TRBD1 (5 bases). With 3 bases removed from V and 0 bases from J, the gap between germline ends came to 14 bases. This CDR3 region has 15 residues. Germline V gene lookup returns CDR1 DFQATT and CDR2 SNEGSKA (reference sequence).

This clonotype was counted many times. The chain links TRBV27 to TRBJ2-7, with D possibly matching TRBD2 (5 bases). Trimming removed 3 bases at V and 0 bases at J, with 15 bases between. This CDR3 is 16 amino acids long. In germline, CDR1 is MNHEY, CDR2 SMNVEV (reference sequence). Written as DNA, the CDR3 is TGTGCCAGCAGTTTCCTAGGAAAAGGGAGCTCCTACGAGCAGTACTTC. Residues: CASSFLGKGSSYEQYF.

This clonotype has a handful of counts. The V call is TRBV19, the J call TRBJ2-3; D may be TRBD1 (6 bases). Looked up from germline, CDR1 is LNHDA and CDR2 is SQIVND (reference sequence). This CDR3 contains 13 residues. Trimming removed 3 bases at V and 7 bases at J, with 11 bases between. The CDR3 is CASSIQQGHTQYF. The CDR3 nucleotides are TGTGCCAGTAGTATTCAACAGGGTCATACGCAGTATTTT.

V is TRBV25-1 and J is TRBJ2-2; no firm D call. CDR3 length: 13 residues. The germline V gene encodes CDR1 MGHDK and CDR2 SYGVNS. V lost 2 bases to trimming and J lost 7 bases, with 8 bases between them. The CDR3 reads CASSEGSVGELFF. For the CDR3, the DNA is TGTGCCAGCAGTGAAGGATCCGTCGGGGAGCTGTTTTTT. The complete variable domain, with remaining parts taken from reference TRBV25-1 and TRBJ2-2, reads EADIYQTPRYLVIGTGKKITLECSQTMGHDKMYWYQQDPGMELHLIHYSYGVNSTEKGDLSSESTVSRIRTEHFPLTLESARPSHTSQYLCASSEGSVGELFFGEGSRLTVL.

This clonotype was detected ten times or more. CDR3 region: CATSRERTGLNEQYF. CDR3 DNA: TGTGCCACCAGCAGAGAACGGACAGGGTTGAACGAGCAGTACTTC. The chain employs TRBV15 and TRBJ2-7; 8 nucleotides agree with TRBD1. CDR3 length: 15 amino acids. The junction had 6 bases not matched to a gene; V was cut back by 0 bases and J by 5 bases. The germline V gene encodes CDR1 LNHNV and CDR2 YYDKDF (reference sequence).

This rearrangement joins TRBV7-9 to TRBJ2-2; D not resolved. V was clipped by 4 bases and J by 4 bases, with 16 bases between them. Per germline, CDR1 SEHNR and CDR2 FQNEAQ (reference sequence). CDR3 length: 16 amino acids. CDR3: CASSYDPNDGTGELFF. The CDR3 DNA reads TGTGCCAGCAGCTACGACCCGAACGACGGCACCGGGGAGCTGTTTTTT.

The chain employs TRBV4-1 and TRBJ2-5; D is possibly TRBD2 (6 bases). The length of the CDR3 is 16 residues. V was clipped by 2 bases and J by 0 bases, with 13 bases between them. Germline CDR1 MGHRA, CDR2 YSYEKL. CDR3 coding DNA: TGCGCCAGCAGCCAAAAGGGACTCTCGTACCAAGAGACCCAGTACTTC. Protein sequence: CASSQKGLSYQETQYF.

There are many counts of this clonotype. This chain uses TRBV12-3 or TRBV12-4 with TRBJ1-5; 7 nucleotides match TRBD1. The CDR3 is made up of 14 amino acids. The V and J ends lost 6 bases and 4 bases, in that order; junction bases with no gene match: 6. CDR3: CASRPQGDNQPQHF. The CDR3 DNA is TGTGCCAGCAGACCCCAGGGGGATAATCAGCCCCAGCATTTT.